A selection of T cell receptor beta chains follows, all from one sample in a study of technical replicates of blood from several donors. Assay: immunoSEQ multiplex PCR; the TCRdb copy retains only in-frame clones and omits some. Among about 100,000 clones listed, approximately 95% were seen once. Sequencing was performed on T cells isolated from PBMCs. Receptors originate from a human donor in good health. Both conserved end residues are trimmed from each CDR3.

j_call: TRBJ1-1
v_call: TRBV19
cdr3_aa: ASSPQGNTEAF

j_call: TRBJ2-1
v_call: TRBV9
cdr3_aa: ASSVAGGPYNEQF

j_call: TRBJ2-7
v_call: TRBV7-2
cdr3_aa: ASSSVGTGAYEQY

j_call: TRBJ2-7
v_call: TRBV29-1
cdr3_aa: SVGSGSGYEQY

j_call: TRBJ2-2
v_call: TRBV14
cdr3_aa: ASSQVGFHTGELF

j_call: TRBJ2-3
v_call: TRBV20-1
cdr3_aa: SAATDTQY

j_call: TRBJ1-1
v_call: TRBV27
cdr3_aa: ASSFKGHWKSEAF

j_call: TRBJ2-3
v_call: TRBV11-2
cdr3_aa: ASSFAPTSTDTQY

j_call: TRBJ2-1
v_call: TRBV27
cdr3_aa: ASSLPLTSETYNEQF

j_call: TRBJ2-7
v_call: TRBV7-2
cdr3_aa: ASSLVSTSGSYEQY

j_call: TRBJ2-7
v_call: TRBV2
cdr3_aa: ASRDSWRDPAYEQY

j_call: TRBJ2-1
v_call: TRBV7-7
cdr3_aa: ASSLLSSGSFGEQF

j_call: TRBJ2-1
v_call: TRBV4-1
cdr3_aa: ASSQDPVGLAEQF

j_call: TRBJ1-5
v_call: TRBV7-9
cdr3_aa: ASSLGQGENQPQH

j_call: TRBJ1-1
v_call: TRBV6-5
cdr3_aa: AIYRDTEAF

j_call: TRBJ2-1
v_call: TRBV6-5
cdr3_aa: ASKRSGSSYNEQF

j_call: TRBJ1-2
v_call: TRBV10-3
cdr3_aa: AIGEKGRYYGYT

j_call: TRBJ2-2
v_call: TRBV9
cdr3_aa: ASSPPGTGELF

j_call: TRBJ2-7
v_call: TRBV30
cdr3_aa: AWTIGVGAYEQY

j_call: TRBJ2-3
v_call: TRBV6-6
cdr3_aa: ASGIGQGIDTQY

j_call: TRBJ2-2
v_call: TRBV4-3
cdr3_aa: ASSLGQNTGELF

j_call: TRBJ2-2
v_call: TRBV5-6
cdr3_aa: ASSLRATSGTGELF

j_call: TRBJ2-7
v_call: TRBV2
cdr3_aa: ASLRQVSYEQY

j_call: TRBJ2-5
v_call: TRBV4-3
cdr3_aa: ASSQAGGKETQY

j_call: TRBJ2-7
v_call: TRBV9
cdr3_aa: ASSPMGGGDEQY

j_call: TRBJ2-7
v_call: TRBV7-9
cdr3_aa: ASSLSERTYEQY

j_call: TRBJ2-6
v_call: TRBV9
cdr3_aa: ASSATEIYGANVLT

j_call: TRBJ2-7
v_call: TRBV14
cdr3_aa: ASSQSGRAYEQY

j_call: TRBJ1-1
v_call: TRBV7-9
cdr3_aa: ASSRTNSEAF

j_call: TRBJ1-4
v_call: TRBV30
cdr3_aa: AWMSATNEKLF

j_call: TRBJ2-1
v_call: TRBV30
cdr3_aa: AGTSGPYNEQF

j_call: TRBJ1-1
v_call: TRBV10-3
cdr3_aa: AISESTGARTEAF

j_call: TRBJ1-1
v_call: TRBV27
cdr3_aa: ASSFLGAGRTEAF

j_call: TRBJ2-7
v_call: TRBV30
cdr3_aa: AWRGDSYEQY

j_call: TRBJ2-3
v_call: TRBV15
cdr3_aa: ATSRAPLGQDFTDTQY

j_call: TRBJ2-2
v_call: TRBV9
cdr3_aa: ASGRRTTGELF

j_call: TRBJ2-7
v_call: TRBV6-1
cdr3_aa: ASSPFGGLAGEQY

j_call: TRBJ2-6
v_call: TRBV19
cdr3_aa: ASNPGRLAGGRSSSGANVLT

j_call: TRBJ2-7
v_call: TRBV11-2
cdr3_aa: ASSPGTGKAGHEQY

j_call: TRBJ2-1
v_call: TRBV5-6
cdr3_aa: ASSSGTGVGNEQF

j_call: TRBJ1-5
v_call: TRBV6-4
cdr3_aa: ASRHSFSNQPQH

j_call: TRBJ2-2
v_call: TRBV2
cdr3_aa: ASTTSANTGELF

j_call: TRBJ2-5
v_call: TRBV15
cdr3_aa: ATSRDRDGETQY

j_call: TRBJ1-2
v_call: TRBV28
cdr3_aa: ASSSPPGTANYGYT

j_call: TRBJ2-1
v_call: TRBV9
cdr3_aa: ASSTIPYNEQF

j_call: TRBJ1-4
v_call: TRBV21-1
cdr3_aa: ASSNAGGYATNEKLF

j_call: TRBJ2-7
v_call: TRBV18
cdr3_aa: ASSNGYEQY

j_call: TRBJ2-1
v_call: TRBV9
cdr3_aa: ASSVTQGREENEQF

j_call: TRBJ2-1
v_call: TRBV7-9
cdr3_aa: ASSLITNEQF

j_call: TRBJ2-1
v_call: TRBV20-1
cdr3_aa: SALSRNEQF

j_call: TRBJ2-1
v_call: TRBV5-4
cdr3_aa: ASSVTSTYYNEQF

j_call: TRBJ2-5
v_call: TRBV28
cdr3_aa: ASSFRVAQETQY

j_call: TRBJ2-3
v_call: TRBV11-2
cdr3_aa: ASSFSASSLSSTDTQY

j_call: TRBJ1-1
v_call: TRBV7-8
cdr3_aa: ASSFNGDTEAF

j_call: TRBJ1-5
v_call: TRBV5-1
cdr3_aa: ASSPTGSYPQH